The 10 T cell receptor beta chains listed next were all sequenced from one sample in a study of blood T cell repertoires in COVID-19. Method: immunoSEQ multiplex PCR; TCRdb's copy keeps in-frame clones and lacks some. Seen here are under 90,000 clones, 91% observed once, and the top ten hold around 7.3%. The sequenced sample consisted of peripheral blood. All receptors come from a man aged 40-55 years with COVID-19, enrolled during active disease.

The chain combines TRBV11-2 with TRBJ1-1; D might be TRBD1 (6 bases). Germline CDR1 is SGHAT and CDR2 is FQNNGV. Trimming stripped 5 bases from V and 6 bases from J, with 13 bases between. The CDR3 covers 13 residues. The CDR3 spells CASSQSAGAEAFF. As DNA, the CDR3 is TGTGCCAGCAGCCAATCCGCAGGGGCTGAAGCTTTCTTT. Filled out from reference TRBV11-2 and TRBJ1-1, the complete variable domain reads EAGVAQSPRYKIIEKRQSVAFWCNPISGHATLYWYQQILGQGPKLLIQFQNNGVVDDSQLPKDRFSAERLKGVDSTLKIQPAKLEDSAVYLCASSQSAGAEAFFGQGTRLTVV.

CDR3: CASSPHGLAGNEQFF. In DNA, the CDR3 is TGCGCCAGCAGCCCACATGGACTAGCTGGCAATGAGCAGTTCTTC. The rearrangement links TRBV5-1 to TRBJ2-1; TRBD2 agrees at 8 bases. The CDR3 contains 15 residues. J gave up 6 bases and V 4 bases, and 9 bases lay outside the gene matches. Germline values: CDR1 SGHRS, CDR2 YFSETQ.

V is TRBV28 and J is TRBJ2-7, with a weak D call TRBD1 (6 bases). Germline V CDR1 and CDR2: MDHEN, SYDVKM. This CDR3 comprises 15 residues. With 4 bases removed from V and 2 bases from J, the gap between germline ends came to 15 bases. The DNA of the CDR3 is TGTGCCAGCAGTTCCCCCTCGACAGGCCCCTACGAGCAGTACTTC. It yields the protein CASSSPSTGPYEQYF.

The J gene is TRBJ1-5, the V gene TRBV6-5, with D possibly TRBD1 on 6 matching bases. The ends were cut back, 0 bases at V and 5 bases at J, with 11 bases in the middle. Germline V gives CDR1 MNHEY, CDR2 SVGAGI. There are 15 residues in the CDR3. The CDR3 DNA reads TGTGCCAGCAGTTACTCCGGACAGTACGATCAGCCCCAGCATTTT. It is translated as CASSYSGQYDQPQHF.

V is TRBV5-1 and J is TRBJ2-1; 7 bases are shared with TRBD1. The CDR3 covers 16 residues. V shed 4 bases, J shed 5 bases, and the junction held 12 bases outside the gene matches. Germline V lookup: CDR1 SGHRS, CDR2 YFSETQ. The CDR3 bases are TGCGCCAGCAGCGCCCACCGGGACAGAGGCCACAATGAGCAGTTCTTC. Translating it yields CASSAHRDRGHNEQFF.

In DNA form, the CDR3 reads TGCGCCAGCAGCTTGGGGGTGGAGGCGGCAGTTGGCCAAGAGACCCAGTACTTC. Residues: CASSLGVEAAVGQETQYF. The rearrangement uses TRBV5-1 and TRBJ2-5, with a possible D match to TRBD2 (5 bases). Per germline, CDR1 SGHRS and CDR2 YFSETQ. The CDR3 consists of 18 residues. The germline V and J ends were trimmed by 0 bases and 1 base, with 19 bases remaining between them.

This chain links TRBV5-1 with TRBJ1-6, with a weak D call TRBD1 (5 bases). The V end was cut by 4 bases, the J end by 7 bases, with 12 bases between. CDR3 length: 14 amino acids. Germline CDR1 is SGHRS and CDR2 is YFSETQ. The CDR3 reads CASSPEKGNSPLHF. The CDR3, as DNA: TGCGCCAGCAGCCCTGAGAAGGGGAATTCACCCCTCCACTTT.

The chain uses TRBV27 and TRBJ2-7, with D hard to call. V dropped 2 bases and J dropped 0 bases, with 8 bases sitting between them. Germline CDR1 and CDR2: MNHEY and SMNVEV (reference sequence). There are 14 residues in the CDR3. The chain's CDR3 is CASSLARNSYEQYF. As DNA, the CDR3 is TGTGCCAGCAGTTTAGCCAGAAACTCCTACGAGCAGTACTTC.

The J gene is TRBJ2-5, the V gene TRBV7-9, with TRBD2 matching 8 bases. Germline lookup yields CDR1 SEHNR and CDR2 FQNEAQ (reference sequence). The junction had 5 bases not matched to a gene; V was cut back by 3 bases and J by 5 bases. The CDR3 spans 14 residues. The CDR3 DNA reads TGTGCCAGCAGCTTGGGACTAGTTCTTGAGACCCAGTACTTC. Translated, it gives CASSLGLVLETQYF.

The chain employs TRBV3-1 (or the pseudogene TRBV3-2) and TRBJ2-2; D unresolved. The CDR3 length is 11 residues. The V gene's germline CDR1 is LGHDT and CDR2 YNNKEL (reference sequence). V dropped 2 bases and J dropped 8 bases, with 3 bases sitting between them. DNA for the CDR3: TGTGCCAGCAGCCAACAAGGGGAGCTGTTTTTT. Its protein is CASSQQGELFF.